The clone carrying this T cell receptor beta chain was seen a few times. The antigen remains unidentified. This record comes from a study of blood T cells in healthy people across ages. The use of a sample-barcoded 5' primer and a J-beta primer mix characterized a second PCR of roughly 7 to 12 cycles. From the 5' RACE reads, TCRdb called clonotypes with MiXCR, one entry per CDR3 protein. This table has about 1.8 million distinct CDR3 sequences, around half appearing once. Study results and caveats: Versus aged donors, long-lived donors had higher diversity and more naive CD4+ cells. The CMV status of each donor remained undetermined, and this could have confounded shifts in expanded clonotypes.

Trimming shortened V by 0 bases and J by 0 bases, and 11 bases separated the two germline ends. The CDR3 totals 15 residues. In germline, CDR1 is SQVTM, CDR2 ANQGSEA. The sample taken for sequencing was blood. V usage is TRBV29-1 and J usage is TRBJ1-2, with unresolved D. The TCR comes from a woman aged 40 to 55 in good health. The CDR3 DNA sequence: TGCAGCGTTGAAGAGGTTGGCTTAGCTAACTATGGCTACACCTTC. It codes for CSVEEVGLANYGYTF.